This T cell receptor (beta chain) was recorded in a study of CD8 T cells in ankylosing spondylitis. General study points: About 8 highly homologous variants made up a TCR beta motif, and this motif appeared characteristic of ankylosing spondylitis blood.

TCRdb reprocessed the 5' RACE reads with MiXCR, giving one entry per CDR3 protein. This table holds a few hundred thousand distinct CDR3 sequences, 17% found once. The CDR3 has 12 amino acids. The germline V and J ends were trimmed by 6 bases and 9 bases, with 15 bases remaining between them. This clonotype occurred a few times. Its target is not known. The sequence came from a male donor with ankylosing spondylitis. V usage is TRBV12-3 or TRBV12-4 and J usage is TRBJ2-7, with no clear D. Sequences were obtained from blood, either unsorted or a sorted T cell fraction (not recorded which). The CDR3 region has the DNA TGTGCCAGCAGCTTCGACACCTTGGGGCAGTACTTC. Translated, it gives CASSFDTLGQYF.